This is a list of T cell receptor beta chains from one sample in a study of T cells after yellow fever vaccination. Using its own MiXCR run on the 5' RACE reads, TCRdb lists one record per CDR3 protein. The data contain 450,000 to 550,000 distinct CDR3 sequences, about a fifth of them singletons. Material: PBMCs, obtained 21 days after the first yellow fever vaccination. The receptors here all came from a man aged 18 to 30 who received the YFV17D yellow fever vaccine. The CDR3 runs from the conserved cysteine through the conserved F or W. A D gene is named only where the DNA matches it firmly. Only some rows state a clone size, as once, few, many or a class for expanded clones.

>.|.|TRBJ2-3|TRBV20-1
TGCAGTGTTGCGCTCGGGGCCGGCACAGATACGCAGTATTTT
CSVALGAGTDTQYF
>TRBD1|few|TRBJ2-1|TRBV7-2
TGTGCCAGCAGCTACAGACAGGGGGCCTACAATGAGCAGTTCTTC
CASSYRQGAYNEQFF
>.|few|TRBJ2-7|TRBV7-9
TGTGCCAGCAGCCTGACATCTTCCGAGCAGTACTTC
CASSLTSSEQYF
>.|few|TRBJ2-7|TRBV5-5
TGTGCCAGCAGCTTGCATACGGGCTTCACAAGCTCCTACGAGCAGTACTTC
CASSLHTGFTSSYEQYF
>.|.|TRBJ1-5|TRBV20-1
TGCAGTGCAGCCGGGACACCCTATAGCAATCAGCCCCAGCATTTT
CSAAGTPYSNQPQHF
>.|.|TRBJ2-4|TRBV6-2/TRBV6-3
TGTGCCAGCAGTTATAGAGGGAGAATGGTAAACATTCAGTACTTC
CASSYRGRMVNIQYF
>.|.|TRBJ2-1|TRBV6-5
TGTGCCAGCAGTTACCCCCCCAGGATCAATGAGCAGTTCTTC
CASSYPPRINEQFF
>.|.|TRBJ1-1|TRBV6-1
TGTGCCAGCAGCCACACTGGGGTGAACACTGAAGCTTTCTTT
CASSHTGVNTEAFF
>TRBD2|few|TRBJ2-3|TRBV6-1
TGTGCCAGCAGTGGAGGGGGCGGGGGGGCATGGGCCCCAGATACGCAGTATTTT
CASSGGGGGAWAPDTQYF
>.|.|TRBJ2-1|TRBV7-3
TGTGCCAGCAGTGTAGCGGCTAGCTCCTACAATGAGCAGTTCTTC
CASSVAASSYNEQFF
>.|many|TRBJ2-1|TRBV29-1
TGCAGCGCTCTCTGGGACCTAAAATTCTTC
CSALWDLKFF
>.|.|TRBJ2-1|TRBV29-1
TGCAGCGTTGAGGTTAGCTCCTACAATGAGCAGTTCTTC
CSVEVSSYNEQFF
>TRBD2|.|TRBJ2-5|TRBV6-1
TGTGCCAGCAGTGTCCTTTCTGGGGGGGTAGCGGGGTCTAGTGAGACCCAGTACTTC
CASSVLSGGVAGSSETQYF
>.|few|TRBJ1-2|TRBV20-1
TGCAGTGCTAGAACGGCAGGGCCGAATGGCTACACCTTC
CSARTAGPNGYTF
>TRBD2|few|TRBJ2-1|TRBV7-2
TGTGCAAACAGCGGGGGGGTCCACAATGAGCAGTTCTTC
CANSGGVHNEQFF
>.|.|TRBJ1-2|TRBV2
TGTGCCAGCAGTGTCTATGGCTACACCTTC
CASSVYGYTF